This T cell receptor beta chain derives from a study of blood T cell repertoires in COVID-19. V dropped 6 bases and J dropped 5; count of bases not matched to a gene: 11. CDR1 and CDR2 from the germline V gene are LGHNT and FRNRAP. The CDR3 covers 15 residues. Here immunoSEQ multiplex PCR was the method, and the copy in TCRdb shows in-frame clones only, minus some. Altogether about 92,000 clones are present, under 85% being singletons, with the ten largest covering 9.5% to 15%. V is TRBV12-5 and J is TRBJ2-7; 9 nucleotides match TRBD1. The clonotype comes from a human donor in a cohort sampled during active COVID-19. The sequenced sample was peripheral blood. This CDR3 is CASGPDRGLPHEQYF. CDR3 DNA sequence: TGTGCTAGTGGCCCGGACAGGGGACTCCCCCACGAGCAGTACTTC.